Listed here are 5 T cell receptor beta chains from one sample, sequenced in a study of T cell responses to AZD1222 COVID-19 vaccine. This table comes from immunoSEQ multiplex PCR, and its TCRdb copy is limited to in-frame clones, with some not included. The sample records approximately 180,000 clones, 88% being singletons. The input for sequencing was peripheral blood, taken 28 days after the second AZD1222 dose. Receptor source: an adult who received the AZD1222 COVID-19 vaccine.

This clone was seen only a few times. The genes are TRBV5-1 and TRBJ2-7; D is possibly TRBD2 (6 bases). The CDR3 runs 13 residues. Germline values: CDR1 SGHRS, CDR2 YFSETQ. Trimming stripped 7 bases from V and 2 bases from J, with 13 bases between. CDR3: CASGLGGTYEQYF. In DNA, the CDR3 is TGCGCCAGCGGCCTTGGCGGGACCTACGAGCAGTACTTC.

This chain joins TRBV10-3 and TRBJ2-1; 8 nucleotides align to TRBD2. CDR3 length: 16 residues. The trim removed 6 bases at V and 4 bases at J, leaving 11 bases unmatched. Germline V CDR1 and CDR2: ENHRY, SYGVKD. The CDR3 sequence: CAIRAPGGDAYNEQFF. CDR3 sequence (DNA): TGTGCCATCAGAGCGCCCGGGGGGGACGCTTACAATGAGCAGTTCTTC.

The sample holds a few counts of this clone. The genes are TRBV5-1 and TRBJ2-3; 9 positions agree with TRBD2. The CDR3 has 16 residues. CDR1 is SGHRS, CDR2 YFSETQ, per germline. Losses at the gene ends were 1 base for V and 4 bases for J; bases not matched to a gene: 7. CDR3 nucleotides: TGCGCCAGCAGCTTGTACAGCGGGAGGCCCCCAGATACGCAGTATTTT. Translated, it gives CASSLYSGRPPDTQYF.

CDR3 loop: CASSLQGYNSPLHF. CDR3 in DNA: TGTGCCAGCAGTTTACAGGGCTATAATTCACCCCTCCACTTT. The chain links TRBV27 to TRBJ1-6, with D tentatively TRBD1 (5 bases). CDR1 is MNHEY and CDR2 is SMNVEV in the germline V gene (reference sequence). V lost 2 bases and J lost 3, with 5 bases in between. The CDR3 has 14 residues.

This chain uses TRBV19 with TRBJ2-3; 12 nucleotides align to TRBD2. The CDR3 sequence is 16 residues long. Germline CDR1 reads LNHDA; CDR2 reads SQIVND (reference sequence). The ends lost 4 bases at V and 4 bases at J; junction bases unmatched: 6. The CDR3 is CASSTRTSGTADTQYF. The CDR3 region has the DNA TGTGCCAGTAGTACTCGGACTAGCGGGACCGCAGATACGCAGTATTTT.